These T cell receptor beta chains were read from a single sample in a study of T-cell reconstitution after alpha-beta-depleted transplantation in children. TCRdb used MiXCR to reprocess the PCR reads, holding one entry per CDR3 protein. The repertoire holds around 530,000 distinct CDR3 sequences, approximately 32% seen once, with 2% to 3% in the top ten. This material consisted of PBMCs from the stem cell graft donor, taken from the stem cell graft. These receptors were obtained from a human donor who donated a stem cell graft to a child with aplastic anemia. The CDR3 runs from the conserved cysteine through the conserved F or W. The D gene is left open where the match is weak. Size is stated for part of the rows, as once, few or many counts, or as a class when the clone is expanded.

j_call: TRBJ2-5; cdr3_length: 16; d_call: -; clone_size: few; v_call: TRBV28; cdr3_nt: TGTGCCAGCAGTTTACGGCCAATGGGGTTCGGGGAGACCCAGTACTTC; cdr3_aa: CASSLRPMGFGETQYF
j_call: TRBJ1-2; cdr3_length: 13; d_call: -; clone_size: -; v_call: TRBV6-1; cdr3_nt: TGTGCCAGCAGTGGGGACGGAAGCTATGGCTACACCTTC; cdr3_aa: CASSGDGSYGYTF
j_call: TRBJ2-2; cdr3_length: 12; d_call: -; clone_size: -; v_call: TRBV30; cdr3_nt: TGTGCCTGGAGTGTGGACTCCGGAGAGCTGTTTTTT; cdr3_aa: CAWSVDSGELFF
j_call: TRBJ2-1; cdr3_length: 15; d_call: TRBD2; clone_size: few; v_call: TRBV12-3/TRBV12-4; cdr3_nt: TGTGCCAGCACCTTACTAGCGGGACCTTACAATGAGCAGTTCTTC; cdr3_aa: CASTLLAGPYNEQFF
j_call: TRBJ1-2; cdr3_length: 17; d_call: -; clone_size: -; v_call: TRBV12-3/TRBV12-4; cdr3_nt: TGTGCCAGCAGTTTAACGAACTGGCCAGGCGCTAACTATGGCTACACCTTC; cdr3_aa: CASSLTNWPGANYGYTF
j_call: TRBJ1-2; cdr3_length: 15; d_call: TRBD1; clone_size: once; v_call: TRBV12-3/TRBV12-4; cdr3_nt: TGTGCCAGCAGTCCCATGGACAGGGTTGGCTATGGCTACACCTTC; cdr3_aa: CASSPMDRVGYGYTF
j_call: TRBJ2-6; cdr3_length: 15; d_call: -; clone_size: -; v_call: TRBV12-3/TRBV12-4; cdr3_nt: TGTGCCAGCAGTTTTTATGGCTCTGGGGCCAACGTCCTGACTTTC; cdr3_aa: CASSFYGSGANVLTF
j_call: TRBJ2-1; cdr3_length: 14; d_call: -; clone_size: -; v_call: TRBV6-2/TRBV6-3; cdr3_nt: TGTGCCAGCAGTCCCTACTCCCAGGGGGGTGAGCAGTTCTTC; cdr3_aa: CASSPYSQGGEQFF
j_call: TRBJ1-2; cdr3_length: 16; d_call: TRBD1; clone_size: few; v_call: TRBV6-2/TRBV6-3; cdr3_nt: TGTGCCAGCAGTTACGTCCAGGGGGGCAGGGACTATGGCTACACCTTC; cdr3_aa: CASSYVQGGRDYGYTF
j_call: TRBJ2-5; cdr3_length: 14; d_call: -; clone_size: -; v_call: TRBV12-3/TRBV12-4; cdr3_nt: TGTGCCAGCAGTTTATTTGGGGTCCAAGAGACCCAGTACTTC; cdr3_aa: CASSLFGVQETQYF
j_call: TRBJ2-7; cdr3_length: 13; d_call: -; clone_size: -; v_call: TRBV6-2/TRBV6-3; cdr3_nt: TGTGCCAGCAGTTACTCTGAAGGGTACGAGCAGTACTTC; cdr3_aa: CASSYSEGYEQYF
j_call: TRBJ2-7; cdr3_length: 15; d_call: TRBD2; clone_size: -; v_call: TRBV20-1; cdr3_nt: TGCAGTGCTAGAGATAGCGGGACCGTAGCCTACGAGCAGTACTTC; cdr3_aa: CSARDSGTVAYEQYF
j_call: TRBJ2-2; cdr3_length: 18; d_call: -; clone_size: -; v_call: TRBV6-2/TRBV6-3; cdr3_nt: TGTGCCAGCAGTTACTCAATAGGGGGTCTAGCGTACACCGGGGAGCTGTTTTTT; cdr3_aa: CASSYSIGGLAYTGELFF
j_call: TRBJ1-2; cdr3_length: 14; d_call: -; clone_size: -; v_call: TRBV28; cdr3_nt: TGTGCCAGCAGTGGGGGGGTATCTCCCTATGGCTACACCTTC; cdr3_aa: CASSGGVSPYGYTF
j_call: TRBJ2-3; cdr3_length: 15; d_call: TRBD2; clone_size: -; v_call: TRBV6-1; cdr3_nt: TGTGCCAGCAGAGGGACTAGCGGGAGTCTGCCTGCGCAGTATTTT; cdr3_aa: CASRGTSGSLPAQYF
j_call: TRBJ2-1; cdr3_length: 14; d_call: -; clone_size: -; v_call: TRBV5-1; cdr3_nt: TGCGCCAGCAGCTTGGAACATAGGGCCCAAGAGCAGTTCTTC; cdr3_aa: CASSLEHRAQEQFF
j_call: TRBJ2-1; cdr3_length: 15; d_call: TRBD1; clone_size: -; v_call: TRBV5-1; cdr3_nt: TGCGCCAGCAGCTTGGTGGGACAGGGGTTAAATGAGCAGTTCTTC; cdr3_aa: CASSLVGQGLNEQFF
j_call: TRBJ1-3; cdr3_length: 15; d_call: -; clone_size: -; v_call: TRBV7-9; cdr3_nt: TGTGCCAGCAGCTTAGCCCGTGACCGAACGAACACCATATATTTT; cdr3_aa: CASSLARDRTNTIYF
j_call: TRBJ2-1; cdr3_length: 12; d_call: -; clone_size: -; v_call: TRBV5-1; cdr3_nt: TGCGCCAGCAGCTTTTTGGGCGATGAGCAGTTCTTC; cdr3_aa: CASSFLGDEQFF
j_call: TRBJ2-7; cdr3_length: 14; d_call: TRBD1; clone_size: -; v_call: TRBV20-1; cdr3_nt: TGCAGCTTTCCCAGACAGGGGGCGTCCTACGAGCAGTACTTC; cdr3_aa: CSFPRQGASYEQYF
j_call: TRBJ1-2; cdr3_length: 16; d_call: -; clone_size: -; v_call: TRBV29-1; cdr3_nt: TGCAGCGTTGGGCCCATCCGGGACATATCTAACTATGGCTACACCTTC; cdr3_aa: CSVGPIRDISNYGYTF